This T cell receptor beta chain was obtained from a study of T-cell reconstitution after alpha-beta-depleted transplantation in children. Molecular barcoding with unique molecular identifiers was used for the TCRbeta library. A single record per CDR3 protein comes from TCRdb applying MiXCR to the PCR reads. The sample comprises hundreds of thousands of distinct CDR3 sequences, about 14% of which are singletons, and about 3.9% rests with the top ten. This CDR3 contains 15 residues. Germline CDR1 KGHSH, CDR2 LQKENI. V was shortened by 3 bases and J by 6 bases, with 14 bases between the two germline ends.

The origin of this receptor is a human donor who donated a stem cell graft to a child with Fanconi anemia. Here the sequenced sample was PBMCs, taken from the stem cell graft. The chain combines TRBV18 with TRBJ1-4; weak D call: TRBD1 (6 bases). The CDR3 DNA reads as TGTGCCAGCTCACCGCTCAGGGGTCAAGATGAAAAACTGTTTTTT. It specifies CASSPLRGQDEKLFF.